This T cell receptor beta chain was captured by sequencing in a study of T cells in Graves' hyperthyroidism and ophthalmopathy. Findings and caveats of the study: In the analysis, a 13 V-J model separated ophthalmopathy from stable hyperthyroidism.

Regions amplified from RNA transcripts were the TCR beta CDR3 regions. In the first-round RT-PCR of the TCR CDR3, the HTBI primer set was used. TCRdb independently ran MiXCR on the multiplex PCR reads; one entry per CDR3 protein. The sample lists 450,000 to 650,000 distinct CDR3 sequences, approximately 15% seen once, with approximately 6.4% in the top ten. Ophthalmopathy in the patients scored at least 3 on Clinical Activity Score and at least 4 on NOSPECS grade, lasting under 3 months. The source of the PBMCs was about 10 ml of fresh peripheral blood. This clonotype turned up a few times. Antigen: not known. This CDR3 is 14 amino acids long. After removal of 8 bases from V and 4 bases from J, the junction contained 9 bases not matched to a gene. Germline V gene sequence: CDR1 LNHNV, CDR2 YYDKDF (reference sequence).

The source is a woman in her late teens or twenties with Graves' ophthalmopathy. The chain couples TRBV15 to TRBJ2-7; 9 bases fit TRBD1. The material sequenced was blood. This CDR3 is CATAAGQGLYEQYF. DNA for the CDR3: TGTGCCACCGCGGCGGGACAGGGTTTGTACGAGCAGTACTTC.